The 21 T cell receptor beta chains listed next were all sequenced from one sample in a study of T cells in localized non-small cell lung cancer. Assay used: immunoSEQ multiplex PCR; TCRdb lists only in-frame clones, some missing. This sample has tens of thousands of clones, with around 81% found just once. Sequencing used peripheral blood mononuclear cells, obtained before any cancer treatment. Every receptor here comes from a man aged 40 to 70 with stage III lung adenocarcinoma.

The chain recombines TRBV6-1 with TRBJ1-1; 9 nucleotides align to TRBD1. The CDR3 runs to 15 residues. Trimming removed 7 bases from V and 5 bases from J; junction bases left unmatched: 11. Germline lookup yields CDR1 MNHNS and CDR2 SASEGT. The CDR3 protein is CASTPTGGVRTEAFF. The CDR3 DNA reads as TGTGCCAGCACCCCGACAGGGGGAGTGCGGACTGAAGCTTTCTTT.

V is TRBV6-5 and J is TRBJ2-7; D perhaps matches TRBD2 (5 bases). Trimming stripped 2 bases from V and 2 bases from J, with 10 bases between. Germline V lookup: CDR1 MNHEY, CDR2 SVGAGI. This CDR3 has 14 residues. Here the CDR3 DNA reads TGTGCCAGCAGTTACGGAGGCAGAGCCTACGAGCAGTACTTC. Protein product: CASSYGGRAYEQYF.

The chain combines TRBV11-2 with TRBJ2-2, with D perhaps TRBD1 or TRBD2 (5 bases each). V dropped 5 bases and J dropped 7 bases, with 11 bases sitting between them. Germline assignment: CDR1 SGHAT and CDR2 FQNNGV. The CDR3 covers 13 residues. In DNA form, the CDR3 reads TGTGCCAGCAGCATCGGGACGGTCGGGGAGCTGTTTTTT. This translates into CASSIGTVGELFF.

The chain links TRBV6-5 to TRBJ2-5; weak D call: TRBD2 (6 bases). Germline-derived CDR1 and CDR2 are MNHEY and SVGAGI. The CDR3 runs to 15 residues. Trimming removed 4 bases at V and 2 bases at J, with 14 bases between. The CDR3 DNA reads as TGTGCCAGCAGTTCTCAAGGACGGGGGCAAGAGACCCAGTACTTC. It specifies CASSSQGRGQETQYF.

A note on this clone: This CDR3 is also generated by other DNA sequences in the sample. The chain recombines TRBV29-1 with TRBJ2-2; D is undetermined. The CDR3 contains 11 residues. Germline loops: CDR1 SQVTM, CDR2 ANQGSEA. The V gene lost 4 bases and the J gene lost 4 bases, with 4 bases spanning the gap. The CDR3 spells CSVGGTGELFF. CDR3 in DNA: TGCAGCGTTGGCGGCACCGGGGAGCTGTTTTTT.

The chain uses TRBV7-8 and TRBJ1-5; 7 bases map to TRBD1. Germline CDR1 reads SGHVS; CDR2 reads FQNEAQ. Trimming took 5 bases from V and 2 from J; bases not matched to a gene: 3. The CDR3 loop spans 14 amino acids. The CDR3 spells CASSQGQGNQPQHF. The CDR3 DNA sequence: TGTGCCAGCAGCCAAGGACAGGGCAATCAGCCCCAGCATTTT.

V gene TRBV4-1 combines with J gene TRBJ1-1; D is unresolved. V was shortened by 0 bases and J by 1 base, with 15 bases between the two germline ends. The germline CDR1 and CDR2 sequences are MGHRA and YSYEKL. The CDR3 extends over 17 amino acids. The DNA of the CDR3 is TGCGCCAGCAGCCAAGATAAACCGTTCGAGGGGAACACTGAAGCTTTCTTT. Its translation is CASSQDKPFEGNTEAFF.

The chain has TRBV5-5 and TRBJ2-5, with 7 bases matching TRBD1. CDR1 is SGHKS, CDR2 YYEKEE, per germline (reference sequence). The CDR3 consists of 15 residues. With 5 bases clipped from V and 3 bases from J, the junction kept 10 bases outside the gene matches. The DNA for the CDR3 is TGTGCCAGCAGTTTACAGGGGTGGGTCGAAGAGACCCAGTACTTC. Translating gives CASSLQGWVEETQYF.

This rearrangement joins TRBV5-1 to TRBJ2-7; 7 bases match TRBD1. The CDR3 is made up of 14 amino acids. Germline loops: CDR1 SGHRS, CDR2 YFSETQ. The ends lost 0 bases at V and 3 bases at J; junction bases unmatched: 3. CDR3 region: CASSLGQGNYEQYF. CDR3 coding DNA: TGCGCCAGCAGCTTGGGACAGGGCAACTACGAGCAGTACTTC. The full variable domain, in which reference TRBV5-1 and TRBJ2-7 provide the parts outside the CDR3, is KAGVTQTPRYLIKTRGQQVTLSCSPISGHRSVSWYQQTPGQGLQFLFEYFSETQRNKGNFPGRFSGRQFSNSRSEMNVSTLELGDSALYLCASSLGQGNYEQYFGPGTRLTVT.

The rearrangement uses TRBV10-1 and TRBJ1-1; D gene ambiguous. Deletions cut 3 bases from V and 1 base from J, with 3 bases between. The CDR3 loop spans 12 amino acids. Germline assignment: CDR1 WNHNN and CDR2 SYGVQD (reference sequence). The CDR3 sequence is CASSDSNTEAFF. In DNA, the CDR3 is TGCGCCAGCAGTGATTCGAACACTGAAGCTTTCTTT.

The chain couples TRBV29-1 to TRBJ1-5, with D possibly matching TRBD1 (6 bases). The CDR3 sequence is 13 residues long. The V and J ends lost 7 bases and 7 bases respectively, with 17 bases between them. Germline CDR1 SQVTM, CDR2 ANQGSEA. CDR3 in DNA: TGCAGCGGTTCTTCAGGGGCGGGGCAGCCCCAGCATTTT. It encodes CSGSSGAGQPQHF.

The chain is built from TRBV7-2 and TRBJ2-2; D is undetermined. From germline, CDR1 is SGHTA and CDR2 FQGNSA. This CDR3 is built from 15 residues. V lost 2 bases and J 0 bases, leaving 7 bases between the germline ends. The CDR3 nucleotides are TGTGCCAGCAGCTTAAGACGGGCGAACACCGGGGAGCTGTTTTTT. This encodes CASSLRRANTGELFF.

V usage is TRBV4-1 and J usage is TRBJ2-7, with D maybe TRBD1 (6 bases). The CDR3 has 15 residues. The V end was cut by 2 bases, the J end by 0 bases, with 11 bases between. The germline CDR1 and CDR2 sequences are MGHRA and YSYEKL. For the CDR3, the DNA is TGCGCCAGCAGCCAACTAGACAGGAGCTCCTACGAGCAGTACTTC. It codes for CASSQLDRSSYEQYF.

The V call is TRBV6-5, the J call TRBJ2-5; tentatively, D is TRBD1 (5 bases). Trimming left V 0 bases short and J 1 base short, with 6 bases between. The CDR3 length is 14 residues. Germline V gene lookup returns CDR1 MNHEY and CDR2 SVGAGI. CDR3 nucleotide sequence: TGTGCCAGCAGTTACTCGACAGCCCAAGAGACCCAGTACTTC. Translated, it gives CASSYSTAQETQYF.

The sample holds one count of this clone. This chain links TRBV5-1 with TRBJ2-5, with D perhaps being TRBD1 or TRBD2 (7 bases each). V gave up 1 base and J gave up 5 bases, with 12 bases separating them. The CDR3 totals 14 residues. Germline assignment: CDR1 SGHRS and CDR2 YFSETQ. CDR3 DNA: TGCGCCAGCAGCTTGCTCCAGGGGGGGGAGACCCAGTACTTC. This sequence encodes CASSLLQGGETQYF. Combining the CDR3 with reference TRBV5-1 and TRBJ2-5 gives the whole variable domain KAGVTQTPRYLIKTRGQQVTLSCSPISGHRSVSWYQQTPGQGLQFLFEYFSETQRNKGNFPGRFSGRQFSNSRSEMNVSTLELGDSALYLCASSLLQGGETQYFGPGTRLLVL.

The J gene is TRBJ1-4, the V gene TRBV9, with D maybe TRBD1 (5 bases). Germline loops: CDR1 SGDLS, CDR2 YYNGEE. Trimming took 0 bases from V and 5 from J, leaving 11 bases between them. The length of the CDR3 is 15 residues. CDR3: CASSVEWGRNEKLFF. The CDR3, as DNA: TGTGCCAGCAGCGTAGAGTGGGGGAGGAATGAAAAACTGTTTTTT.

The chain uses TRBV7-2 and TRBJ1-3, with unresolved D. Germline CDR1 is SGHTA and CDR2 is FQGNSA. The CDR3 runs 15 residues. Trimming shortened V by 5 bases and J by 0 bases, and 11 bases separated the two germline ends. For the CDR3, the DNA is TGTGCCAGCAGCCTCAGCCCGAGCTCTGGAAACACCATATATTTT. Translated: CASSLSPSSGNTIYF.

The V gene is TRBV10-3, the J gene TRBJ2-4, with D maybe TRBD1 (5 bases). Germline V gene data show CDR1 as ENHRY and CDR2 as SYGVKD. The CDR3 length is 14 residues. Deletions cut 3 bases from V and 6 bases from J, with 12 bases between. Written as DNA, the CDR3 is TGTGCCATCAGTGAAGCCCGCGACAGAAACATTCAGTACTTC. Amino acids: CAISEARDRNIQYF.

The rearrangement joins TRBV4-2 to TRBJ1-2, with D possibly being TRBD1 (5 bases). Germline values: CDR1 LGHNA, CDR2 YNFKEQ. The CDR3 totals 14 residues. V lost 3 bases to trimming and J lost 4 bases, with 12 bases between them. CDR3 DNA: TGTGCCAGCAGCCATCTTTGGGGCACCTATGGCTACACCTTC. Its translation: CASSHLWGTYGYTF.

The CDR3, as DNA: TGTGCCAGCAGCTTCCGGGACTCCTACGAGCAGTACTTC. It specifies CASSFRDSYEQYF. The V call is TRBV7-2, the J call TRBJ2-7; maybe TRBD2 (5 bases). V dropped 3 bases and J dropped 0 bases, with 6 bases sitting between them. Germline V gene data show CDR1 as SGHTA and CDR2 as FQGNSA. The CDR3 runs to 13 residues.

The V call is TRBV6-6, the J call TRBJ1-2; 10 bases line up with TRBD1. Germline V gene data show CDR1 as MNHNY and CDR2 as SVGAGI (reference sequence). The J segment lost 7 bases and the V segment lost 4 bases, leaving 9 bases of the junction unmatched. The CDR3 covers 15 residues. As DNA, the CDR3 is TGTGCCAGCAGTTCCGACAGGGGGCGGGGTAGTGGCTACACCTTC. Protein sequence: CASSSDRGRGSGYTF.